The 15 T cell receptor beta chains below all came from one sample that was sequenced in a study of T cell responses to AZD1222 COVID-19 vaccine. Generated by immunoSEQ multiplex PCR, the TCRdb table keeps only in-frame clones and is missing some. The sample shows 150,000 to 200,000 clones, around 93% of them seen only once. This specimen consisted of peripheral blood, obtained on day 0 of AZD1222 vaccination. These receptors were obtained from an adult in good health.

The rearrangement links TRBV5-4 to TRBJ2-6; D is possibly TRBD1 (5 bases). Germline CDR1 and CDR2: SGHNT and YYREEE (reference sequence). The CDR3 consists of 17 residues. V lost 0 bases and J 0 bases, leaving 10 bases between the germline ends. The CDR3 sequence is CASSLARGNSGANVLTF. CDR3 nucleotides: TGTGCCAGCAGCTTGGCTAGGGGTAACTCTGGGGCCAACGTCCTGACTTTC.

This clone was seen once. V gene TRBV11-3 combines with J gene TRBJ2-1; D is ambiguous. Germline V CDR1 and CDR2: SGHNT, YENEEA. The CDR3 covers 12 residues. Trimming shortened V by 5 bases and J by 10 bases, and 12 bases separated the two germline ends. CDR3 region: CASSPRIGEQFF. For the CDR3, the DNA is TGTGCCAGCAGCCCACGGATCGGCGAGCAGTTCTTC.

This clone was picked up a small number of times. J is TRBJ2-5 and V is TRBV2; unclear D gene. CDR3 size: 13 residues. Germline V CDR1 and CDR2: SNHLY, FYNNEI. Deletions cut 7 bases from V and 4 bases from J, with 13 bases between. CDR3 coding DNA: TGTGCCAGCAACGGAGCCATGGCAGAGACCCAGTACTTC. Amino acids: CASNGAMAETQYF. The entire variable domain, with the rest obtained from reference TRBV2 and TRBJ2-5, is as follows: EPEVTQTPSHQVTQMGQEVILRCVPISNHLYFYWYRQILGQKVEFLVSFYNNEISEKSEIFDDQFSVERPDGSNFTLKIRSTKLEDSAMYFCASNGAMAETQYFGPGTRLLVL.

This chain uses TRBV1 with TRBJ2-7; the table's D call TRBD1 went unverified against the DNA. TRBV1 is labeled a pseudogene. The CDR3 spans 15 residues. CDR3 sequence (DNA): TGCACCAGCACCCCACCCCCGGACAGGGACTACGAGCAGTACTTC. Translation: CTSTPPPDRDYEQYF.

The chain couples TRBV27 to TRBJ2-5; D gene unclear. Germline loops: CDR1 MNHEY, CDR2 SMNVEV (reference sequence). The CDR3 is 17 residues long. With 6 bases removed from V and 3 bases from J, the gap between germline ends came to 23 bases. The CDR3 nucleotides are TGTGCCAGCAGGCCAAACGCCGACTGGTTAGAGAAAGAGACCCAGTACTTC. This codes for CASRPNADWLEKETQYF.

This chain uses TRBV7-2 with TRBJ2-1; D remains unclear. Deletions cut 1 base from V and 4 bases from J, with 11 bases between. The CDR3 is 15 residues long. The germline gives CDR1 SGHTA, CDR2 FQGNSA. The CDR3 DNA follows: TGTGCCAGCAGCTTAGAGAAGCAGTCTTACAATGAGCAGTTCTTC. This codes for CASSLEKQSYNEQFF.

CDR3 loop: CASSPRDRGKNTEAFF. As DNA, the CDR3 is TGTGCCAGCTCACCAAGGGACAGGGGGAAGAACACTGAAGCTTTCTTT. This rearrangement joins TRBV18 to TRBJ1-1, with 11 positions matching TRBD1. The length of the CDR3 is 16 residues. Unmatched junction bases numbered 3, after V lost 2 bases and J lost 1 base. The germline CDR1 and CDR2 sequences are KGHSH and LQKENI.

The chain links TRBV6-2 or TRBV6-3 to TRBJ2-1; weak D call: TRBD2 (6 bases). CDR3 length: 17 amino acids. Deletions cut 5 bases from V and 5 bases from J, with 22 bases between. CDR1 MNHEY and CDR2 SVGEGT come from the germline V gene. The CDR3 loop reads CASSLPLAGLVDNEQFF. CDR3 bases: TGTGCCAGCAGTCTACCCCTTGCGGGGCTCGTCGACAATGAGCAGTTCTTC.

The gene calls are TRBV19 and TRBJ1-6; D gene unclear. This CDR3 comprises 17 residues. Germline V CDR1 and CDR2: LNHDA, SQIVND (reference sequence). V lost 3 bases, J lost 0 bases, and 12 bases lay in between. CDR3 sequence (DNA): TGTGCCAGTAGTATTAGTCCCTCGGCCTCCTATAATTCACCCCTCCACTTT. Translation: CASSISPSASYNSPLHF.

V and J are TRBV13 and TRBJ2-1; D may correspond to TRBD1 or TRBD2 (5 bases each). The germline gives CDR1 PRHDT, CDR2 FYEKMQ (reference sequence). V dropped 5 bases and J dropped 2 bases, with 10 bases sitting between them. The CDR3 contains 14 residues. CDR3 protein: CASSLRDPYNEQFF. The CDR3 nucleotides are TGTGCCAGCAGCCTACGGGACCCCTACAATGAGCAGTTCTTC.

The genes are TRBV7-9 and TRBJ1-2, with a possible D match to TRBD1 (5 bases). V lost 5 bases to trimming and J lost 5 bases, with 12 bases between them. The CDR3 sequence is 13 residues long. Germline V lookup: CDR1 SEHNR, CDR2 FQNEAQ (reference sequence). The CDR3 DNA follows: TGTGCCAGCAGCCAGGGAGGGAGATATGGCTACACCTTC. This translates into CASSQGGRYGYTF.

The chain uses TRBV30 and TRBJ1-1, with 9 bases lining up with TRBD1. The CDR3 contains 13 residues. V lost 5 bases, J lost 4 bases, and 5 bases stayed unmatched. From germline, CDR1 is GTSNPN and CDR2 SVGIG (reference sequence). Here the CDR3 DNA reads TGTGCCTGGGGGGACAGGGCCGGCACTGAAGCTTTCTTT. Translated: CAWGDRAGTEAFF.

This chain uses TRBV6-5 with TRBJ2-5, with TRBD1 identical over 7 bases. CDR3 length: 14 amino acids. Germline loops: CDR1 MNHEY, CDR2 SVGAGI. V was clipped by 6 bases and J by 1 base; unmatched bases: 5. CDR3 DNA sequence: TGTGCCAGCAGCAGGGGACAGACCCAAGAGACCCAGTACTTC. It yields the protein CASSRGQTQETQYF.

Only one count was recorded for this clone. The chain uses TRBV28 and TRBJ2-7; no firm D call. V was clipped by 3 bases and J by 6 bases, with 9 bases between them. The V gene's germline CDR1 is MDHEN and CDR2 SYDVKM. The CDR3 sequence is 12 residues long. CDR3 loop: CASSFGSGEQYF. In nucleotides, the CDR3 is TGTGCCAGCAGTTTTGGGTCTGGCGAGCAGTACTTC.

The chain uses TRBV30 and TRBJ1-5; TRBD1 agrees at 8 bases. The CDR3 has 13 residues. Per germline, CDR1 GTSNPN and CDR2 SVGIG (reference sequence). Trimming took 1 base from V and 5 from J; bases not matched to a gene: 1. This CDR3 reads CAWSAGGYQPQHF. The CDR3 region has the DNA TGTGCCTGGAGTGCAGGGGGCTATCAGCCCCAGCATTTT.